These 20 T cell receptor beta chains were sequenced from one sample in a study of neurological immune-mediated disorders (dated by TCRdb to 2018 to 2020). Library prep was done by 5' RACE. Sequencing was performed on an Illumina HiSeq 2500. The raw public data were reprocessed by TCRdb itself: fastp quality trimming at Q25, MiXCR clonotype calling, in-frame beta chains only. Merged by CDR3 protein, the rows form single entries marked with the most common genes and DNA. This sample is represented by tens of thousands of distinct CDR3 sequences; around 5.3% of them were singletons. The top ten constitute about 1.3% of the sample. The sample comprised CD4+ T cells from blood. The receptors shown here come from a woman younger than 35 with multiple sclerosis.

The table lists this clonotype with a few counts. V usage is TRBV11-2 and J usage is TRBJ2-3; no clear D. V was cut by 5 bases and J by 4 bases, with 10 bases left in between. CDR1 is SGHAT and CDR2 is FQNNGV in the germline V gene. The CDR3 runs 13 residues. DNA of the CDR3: TGTGCCAGCAGCCGAGCTACCCCAGATACGCAGTATTTT. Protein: CASSRATPDTQYF. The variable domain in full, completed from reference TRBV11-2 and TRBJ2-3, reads EAGVAQSPRYKIIEKRQSVAFWCNPISGHATLYWYQQILGQGPKLLIQFQNNGVVDDSQLPKDRFSAERLKGVDSTLKIQPAKLEDSAVYLCASSRATPDTQYFGPGTRLTVL.

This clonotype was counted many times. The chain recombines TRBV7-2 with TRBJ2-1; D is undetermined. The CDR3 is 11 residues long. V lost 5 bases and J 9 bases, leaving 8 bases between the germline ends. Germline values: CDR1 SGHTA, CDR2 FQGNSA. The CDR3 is CASSPYGEQFF. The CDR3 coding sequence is TGTGCCAGCAGCCCCTATGGTGAGCAGTTCTTC.

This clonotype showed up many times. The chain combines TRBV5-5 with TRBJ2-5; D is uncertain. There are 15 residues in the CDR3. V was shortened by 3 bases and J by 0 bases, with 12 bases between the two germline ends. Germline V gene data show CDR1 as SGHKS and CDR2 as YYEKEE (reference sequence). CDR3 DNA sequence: TGTGCCAGCAGCTCGGCCCAAGGGTACCAAGAGACCCAGTACTTC. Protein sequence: CASSSAQGYQETQYF.

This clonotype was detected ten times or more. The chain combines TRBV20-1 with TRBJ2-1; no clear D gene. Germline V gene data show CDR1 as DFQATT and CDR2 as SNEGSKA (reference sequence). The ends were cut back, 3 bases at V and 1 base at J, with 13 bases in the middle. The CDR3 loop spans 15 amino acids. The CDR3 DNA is TGCAGTGCTAGTACAGACGCCCTATCCTACAATGAGCAGTTCTTC. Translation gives CSASTDALSYNEQFF.

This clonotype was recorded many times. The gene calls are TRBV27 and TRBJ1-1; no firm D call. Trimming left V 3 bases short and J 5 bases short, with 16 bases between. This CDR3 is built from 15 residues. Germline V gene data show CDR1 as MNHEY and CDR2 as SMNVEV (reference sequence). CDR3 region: CASSLLEPWRTEAFF. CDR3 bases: TGTGCCAGCAGTTTGCTGGAGCCCTGGAGGACTGAAGCTTTCTTT.

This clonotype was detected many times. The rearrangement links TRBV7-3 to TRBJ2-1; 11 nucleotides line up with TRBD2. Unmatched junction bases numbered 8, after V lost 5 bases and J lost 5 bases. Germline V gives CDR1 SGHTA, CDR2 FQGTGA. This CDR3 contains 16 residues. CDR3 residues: CASSAKLAGAHNEQFF. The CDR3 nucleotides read TGTGCCAGCAGCGCCAAACTAGCGGGGGCCCACAATGAGCAGTTCTTC. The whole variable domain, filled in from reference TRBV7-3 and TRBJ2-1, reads GAGVSQTPSNKVTEKGKYVELRCDPISGHTALYWYRQSLGQGPEFLIYFQGTGAADDSGLPNDRFFAVRPEGSVSTLKIQRTERGDSAVYLCASSAKLAGAHNEQFFGPGTRLTVL.

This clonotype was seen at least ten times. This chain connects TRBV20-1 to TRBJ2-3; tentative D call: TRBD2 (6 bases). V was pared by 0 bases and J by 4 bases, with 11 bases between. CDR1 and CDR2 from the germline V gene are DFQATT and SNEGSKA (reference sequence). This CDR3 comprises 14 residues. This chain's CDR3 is CSARDRGSADTQYF. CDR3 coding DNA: TGCAGTGCTAGAGATCGGGGGAGCGCAGATACGCAGTATTTT.

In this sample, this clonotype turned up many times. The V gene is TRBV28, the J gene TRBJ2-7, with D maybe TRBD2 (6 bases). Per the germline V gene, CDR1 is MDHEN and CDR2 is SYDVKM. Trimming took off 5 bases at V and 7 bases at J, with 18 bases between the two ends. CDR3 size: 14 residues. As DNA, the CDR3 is TGTGCCAGCAGTCTACCGGGAGCCAATGCGGAGCAGTACTTC. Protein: CASSLPGANAEQYF.

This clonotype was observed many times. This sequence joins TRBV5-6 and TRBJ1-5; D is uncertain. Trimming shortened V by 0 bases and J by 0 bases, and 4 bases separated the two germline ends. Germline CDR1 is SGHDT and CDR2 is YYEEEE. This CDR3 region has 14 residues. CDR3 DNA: TGTGCCAGCAGCTTGGGGTATAGCAATCAGCCCCAGCATTTT. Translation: CASSLGYSNQPQHF. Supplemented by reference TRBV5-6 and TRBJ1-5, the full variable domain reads DAGVTQSPTHLIKTRGQQVTLRCSPKSGHDTVSWYQQALGQGPQFIFQYYEEEERQRGNFPDRFSGHQFPNYSSELNVNALLLGDSALYLCASSLGYSNQPQHFGDGTRLSIL.

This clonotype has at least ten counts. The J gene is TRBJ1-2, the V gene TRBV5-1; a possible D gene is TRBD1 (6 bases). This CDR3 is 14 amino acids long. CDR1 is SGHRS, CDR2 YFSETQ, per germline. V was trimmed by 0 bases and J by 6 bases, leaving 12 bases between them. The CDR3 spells CASSLARGADGYTF. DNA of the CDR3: TGCGCCAGCAGCTTGGCCCGGGGGGCCGATGGCTACACCTTC.

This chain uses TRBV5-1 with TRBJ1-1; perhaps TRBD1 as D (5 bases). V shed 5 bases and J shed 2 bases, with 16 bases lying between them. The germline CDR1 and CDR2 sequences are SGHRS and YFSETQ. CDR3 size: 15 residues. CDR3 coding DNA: TGCGCCAGCAGTTGGACCGGGACGCTAAACACTGAAGCTTTCTTT. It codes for CASSWTGTLNTEAFF.

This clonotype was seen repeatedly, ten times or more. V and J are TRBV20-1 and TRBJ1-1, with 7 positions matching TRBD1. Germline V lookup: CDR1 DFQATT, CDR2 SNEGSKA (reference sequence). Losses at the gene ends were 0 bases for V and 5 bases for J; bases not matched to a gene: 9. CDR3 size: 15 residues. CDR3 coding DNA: TGCAGTGCTAGAGATCGCAGACAGGGCGCTACTGAAGCTTTCTTT. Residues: CSARDRRQGATEAFF.

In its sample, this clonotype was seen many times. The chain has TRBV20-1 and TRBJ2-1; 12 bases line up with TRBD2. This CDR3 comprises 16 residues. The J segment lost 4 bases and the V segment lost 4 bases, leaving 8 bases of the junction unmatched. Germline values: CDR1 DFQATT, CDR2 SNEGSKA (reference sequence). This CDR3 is CSATPGTSGLYNEQFF. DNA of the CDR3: TGCAGTGCTACCCCCGGGACTAGCGGGTTATACAATGAGCAGTTCTTC.

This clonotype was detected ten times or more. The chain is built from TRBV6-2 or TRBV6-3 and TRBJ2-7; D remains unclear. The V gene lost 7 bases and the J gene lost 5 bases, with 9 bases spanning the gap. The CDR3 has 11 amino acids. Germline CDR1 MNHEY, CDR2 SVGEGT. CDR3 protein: CASTWVNEQYV. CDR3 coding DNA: TGTGCCAGCACGTGGGTAAACGAGCAGTACGTC.

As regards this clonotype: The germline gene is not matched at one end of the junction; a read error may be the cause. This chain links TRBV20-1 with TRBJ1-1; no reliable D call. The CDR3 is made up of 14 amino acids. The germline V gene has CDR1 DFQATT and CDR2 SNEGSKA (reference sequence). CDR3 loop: CSAREGGPYTEDFF. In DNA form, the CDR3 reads TGCAGTGCTAGAGAGGGAGGGCCGTACACTGAAGATTTCTTT.

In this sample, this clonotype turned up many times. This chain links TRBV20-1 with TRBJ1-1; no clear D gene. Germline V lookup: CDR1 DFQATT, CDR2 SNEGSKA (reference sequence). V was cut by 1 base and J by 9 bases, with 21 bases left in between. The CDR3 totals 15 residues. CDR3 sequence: CSARGVRTVGNKAFF. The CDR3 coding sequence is TGCAGTGCTAGAGGGGTTAGGACCGTGGGAAATAAAGCTTTCTTT.

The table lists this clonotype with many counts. CDR3 DNA: TGCAGTGCGAAGACTGTCCCCCGCGGGGAGCAGTTCTTC. Protein: CSAKTVPRGEQFF. V is TRBV20-1 and J is TRBJ2-1; tentative D call: TRBD2 (5 bases). Germline CDR1 DFQATT, CDR2 SNEGSKA (reference sequence). The CDR3 loop spans 13 amino acids. V lost 6 bases and J 10 bases, leaving 19 bases between the germline ends.

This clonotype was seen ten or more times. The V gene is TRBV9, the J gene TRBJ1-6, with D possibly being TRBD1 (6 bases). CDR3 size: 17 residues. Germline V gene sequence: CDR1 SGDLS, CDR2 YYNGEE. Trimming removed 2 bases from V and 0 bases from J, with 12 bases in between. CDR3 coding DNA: TGTGCCAGCAGCGTTCATGGACAGAGCTCCTATAATTCACCCCTCCACTTT. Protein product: CASSVHGQSSYNSPLHF.

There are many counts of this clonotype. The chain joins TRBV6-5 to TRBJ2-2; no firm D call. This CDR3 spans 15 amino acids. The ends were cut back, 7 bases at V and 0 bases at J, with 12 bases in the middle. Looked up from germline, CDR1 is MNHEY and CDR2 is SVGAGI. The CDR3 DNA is TGTGCCAGCATGGTCTCCCCAACGAACACCGGGGAGCTGTTTTTT. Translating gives CASMVSPTNTGELFF.

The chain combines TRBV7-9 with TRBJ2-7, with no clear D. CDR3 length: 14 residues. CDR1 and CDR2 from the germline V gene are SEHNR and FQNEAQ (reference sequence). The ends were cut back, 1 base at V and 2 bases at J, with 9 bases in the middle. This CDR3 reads CASSLVGNPYEQYF. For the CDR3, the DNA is TGTGCCAGCAGCTTAGTGGGGAACCCCTACGAGCAGTACTTC.